What follows are 27 T cell receptor beta chains derived from one specimen sequenced in a study of preoperative IRX-2 immunotherapy in early breast cancer. Indicated treatment: preoperative locoregional IRX-2 cytokine immunotherapy. Clones were read by immunoSEQ multiplex PCR, and TCRdb kept only the in-frame ones, dropping some. The sample comprises about 98,000 clones, 86% of which are singletons, and around 2.1% rests with the top ten. The sequencing here drew on tumor tissue, taken after IRX-2 immunotherapy. These receptors were collected from a human donor with breast cancer.

The count of this clone is one. This chain links TRBV19 with TRBJ2-5; 10 bases match TRBD2. CDR1 and CDR2 (germline): LNHDA, SQIVND (reference sequence). CDR3 length: 15 amino acids. The V segment lost 8 bases and the J segment 2 bases; nucleotides outside the gene matches: 8. Written as DNA, the CDR3 is TGTGCCAGTGGAGTAGCGGGGGGTCCTCAAGAGACCCAGTACTTC. The encoded protein is CASGVAGGPQETQYF.

This clone was seen a few times. The chain carries TRBV6-8 and TRBJ1-1, with D perhaps matching TRBD1 (5 bases). Trimming took off 6 bases at V and 0 bases at J, with 11 bases between the two ends. The CDR3 has 14 residues. The germline V gene has CDR1 MNHGY and CDR2 SAAAGT. CDR3 loop: CASSVRVMNTEAFF. The DNA of the CDR3 is TGTGCCAGCAGCGTCAGGGTGATGAACACTGAAGCTTTCTTT.

The chain uses TRBV30 and TRBJ2-2; 10 bases line up with TRBD2. CDR1 is GTSNPN and CDR2 is SVGIG in the germline V gene (reference sequence). The CDR3 runs to 18 residues. Losses at the gene ends were 0 bases for V and 5 bases for J; bases not matched to a gene: 12. The CDR3 DNA follows: TGTGCCTGGAGTGTAGGTTTGTCTAGCGGGAGATATACCGGGGAGCTGTTTTTT. Translating it yields CAWSVGLSSGRYTGELFF.

This sequence joins TRBV5-1 and TRBJ2-3; D gene uncertain. Germline CDR1 reads SGHRS; CDR2 reads YFSETQ. This CDR3 spans 16 amino acids. V lost 0 bases and J lost 2, with 13 bases in between. DNA for the CDR3: TGCGCCAGCAGCTTGGATATGCAGCAACTCACAGATACGCAGTATTTT. This codes for CASSLDMQQLTDTQYF.

This chain joins TRBV19 and TRBJ2-5, with D possibly matching TRBD2 (5 bases). The V end was cut by 3 bases, the J end by 5 bases, with 13 bases between. Germline V gives CDR1 LNHDA, CDR2 SQIVND (reference sequence). The CDR3 is 14 residues long. CDR3 nucleotides: TGTGCCAGTAGTATCGGGGTTTCGAGGGAGACCCAGTACTTC. The encoded protein is CASSIGVSRETQYF. Full variable domain (outside the CDR3, taken from reference TRBV19 and TRBJ2-5): DGGITQSPKYLFRKEGQNVTLSCEQNLNHDAMYWYRQDPGQGLRLIYYSQIVNDFQKGDIAEGYSVSREKKESFPLTVTSAQKNPTAFYLCASSIGVSRETQYFGPGTRLLVL.

The CDR3 DNA reads TGTGCCTGTGACTCAGGGGAGGGGATTTATCAGCCCCAGCATTTT. The encoded protein is CACDSGEGIYQPQHF. The chain uses TRBV30 and TRBJ1-5; weak D call: TRBD1 (6 bases). This CDR3 is built from 15 residues. Trimming stripped 6 bases from V and 5 bases from J, with 20 bases between. Germline V gene sequence: CDR1 GTSNPN, CDR2 SVGIG (reference sequence).

The chain has TRBV29-1 and TRBJ1-5; no definite D call. The CDR3 extends over 13 amino acids. The germline V gene has CDR1 SQVTM and CDR2 ANQGSEA. Between the trimmed V and J ends, which lost 7 bases and 3 bases, there was a span of 13 bases. Written as DNA, the CDR3 is TGCAGCGCGGCCGACGGCTACAATCAGCCCCAGCATTTT. Protein: CSAADGYNQPQHF.

The chain is built from TRBV5-1 and TRBJ1-5; 9 bases agree with TRBD1. Trimming at V came to 4 bases and at J to 4 bases, leaving 3 bases not matched to a gene. The CDR3 contains 14 residues. Germline CDR1 reads SGHRS; CDR2 reads YFSETQ. The CDR3 is CASSAGTGNQPQHF. CDR3 DNA sequence: TGCGCCAGCAGCGCCGGGACAGGGAATCAGCCCCAGCATTTT.

The chain has TRBV15 and TRBJ1-4; 10 bases match TRBD1. V was pared by 5 bases and J by 8 bases, with 8 bases of the junction left unmatched. The length of the CDR3 is 15 residues. Germline V gene sequence: CDR1 LNHNV, CDR2 YYDKDF (reference sequence). CDR3 loop: CATSLGGQGREKLFF. In DNA form, the CDR3 reads TGTGCCACCAGCCTGGGGGGACAGGGGAGAGAAAAACTGTTTTTT.

The sample holds a few counts of this clone. The V gene is TRBV30, the J gene TRBJ1-1; D remains unclear. CDR3 length: 14 amino acids. The V and J ends lost 4 bases and 7 bases respectively, with 19 bases between them. Per the germline V gene, CDR1 is GTSNPN and CDR2 is SVGIG (reference sequence). CDR3 loop: CAWKNSDVSLEAFF. The CDR3 DNA reads TGTGCCTGGAAAAATTCCGACGTGAGCCTTGAAGCTTTCTTT.

This chain uses TRBV5-1 with TRBJ1-6; TRBD1 is a possible D gene (5 bases). CDR3 length equals 15 residues. Germline V gene data show CDR1 as SGHRS and CDR2 as YFSETQ. The V end lost 0 bases, the J end lost 6 bases, and 10 bases lay between the germline ends. This CDR3 reads CASSLGAGGNSPLHF. For the CDR3, the DNA is TGCGCCAGCAGCTTGGGGGCGGGGGGTAATTCACCCCTCCACTTT.

The chain joins TRBV7-2 to TRBJ2-1, with D possibly being TRBD2 (6 bases). Looked up from germline, CDR1 is SGHTA and CDR2 is FQGNSA. CDR3 length equals 17 residues. Trimming left V 2 bases short and J 8 bases short, with 22 bases between. DNA for the CDR3: TGTGCCAGCAGCTTATGGAGGAGGGAGACGCTAGTTGATGAGCAGTTCTTC. Its protein product is CASSLWRRETLVDEQFF.

DNA of the CDR3: TGCGCCAGCAGCACCGGACAGTCACGTGAAAAACTGTTTTTT. It translates to CASSTGQSREKLFF. The V and J genes are TRBV5-1 and TRBJ1-4; the D gene is possibly TRBD1 (6 bases). Trimming cost V 4 bases and J 7 bases, with 14 bases left between them. There are 14 residues in the CDR3. Germline V gives CDR1 SGHRS, CDR2 YFSETQ.

J is TRBJ1-5 and V is TRBV19, with D possibly matching TRBD1 (5 bases). CDR1 LNHDA and CDR2 SQIVND come from the germline V gene (reference sequence). The CDR3 spans 13 residues. Trimming left V 9 bases short and J 6 bases short, with 15 bases between. The CDR3: CASLGGFGQPQHF. Here the CDR3 DNA reads TGTGCCAGCCTTGGGGGGTTTGGTCAGCCCCAGCATTTT.

This chain connects TRBV14 to TRBJ2-7, with D perhaps matching TRBD1 (6 bases). The CDR3 consists of 16 residues. Trimming left V 3 bases short and J 4 bases short, with 19 bases between. Germline values: CDR1 SGHDN, CDR2 FVKESK. This CDR3 reads CASSQGPGHHPYEQYF. CDR3 nucleotides: TGTGCCAGCAGCCAGGGTCCGGGACACCACCCTTACGAGCAGTACTTC.

The rearrangement joins TRBV6-8 to TRBJ1-4, with D possibly TRBD1 on 5 matching bases. This CDR3 is built from 15 residues. The germline V and J ends were trimmed by 6 bases and 8 bases, with 19 bases remaining between them. Germline CDR1 and CDR2: MNHGY and SAAAGT. CDR3 in amino acids: CASRDSGTFGEKLFF. The CDR3 region has the DNA TGTGCCAGCAGGGATTCCGGGACGTTCGGAGAAAAACTGTTTTTT.

This clone occurred a few times. The chain has TRBV6-8 and TRBJ1-4; D unclear. CDR1 and CDR2 from the germline V gene are MNHGY and SAAAGT. This CDR3 contains 15 residues. V was trimmed by 5 bases and J by 4 bases, leaving 14 bases between them. In DNA, the CDR3 is TGTGCCAGCAGTACTCAAAGGAAATATAATGAAAAACTGTTTTTT. This translates into CASSTQRKYNEKLFF.

V is TRBV28 and J is TRBJ1-3; D remains unclear. There are 15 residues in the CDR3. The germline V and J ends were trimmed by 2 bases and 3 bases, with 11 bases remaining between them. Germline V gene data show CDR1 as MDHEN and CDR2 as SYDVKM. This CDR3 is CASSLGGSRGNTIYF. DNA for the CDR3: TGTGCCAGCAGTTTAGGAGGCAGTCGTGGAAACACCATATATTTT.

V and J are TRBV29-1 and TRBJ1-1; 7 positions match TRBD1. This CDR3 has 16 amino acids. Unmatched junction bases numbered 11, after V lost 1 base and J lost 3 bases. CDR1 is SQVTM and CDR2 is ANQGSEA in the germline V gene. CDR3 in DNA: TGCAGCGTTGAAGGTATATCGGGGACAGCCTACACTGAAGCTTTCTTT. This sequence encodes CSVEGISGTAYTEAFF. Full variable domain (missing parts from reference TRBV29-1 and TRBJ1-1): SAVISQKPSRDICQRGTSLTIQCQVDSQVTMMFWYRQQPGQSLTLIATANQGSEATYESGFVIDKFPISRPNLTFSTLTVSNMSPEDSSIYLCSVEGISGTAYTEAFFGQGTRLTVV.

The V call is TRBV1, the J call TRBJ1-1; TRBD1, the table's D call, was not compared with the DNA. TRBV1 is a listed pseudogene. The CDR3 totals 13 residues. The CDR3 protein is CASRTGGDTEAFF. The CDR3 DNA is TGCGCCAGCAGGACAGGGGGTGACACTGAAGCTTTCTTT.

This clone was seen just once. This chain joins TRBV30 and TRBJ1-1, with 7 bases that match TRBD1. V lost 5 bases to trimming and J lost 6 bases; unmatched junction nucleotides: 6. This CDR3 region has 12 residues. Germline values: CDR1 GTSNPN, CDR2 SVGIG (reference sequence). The CDR3, as DNA: TGTGCCTGGGACCAGGGGGATCCTGAAGCTTTCTTT. Translation gives CAWDQGDPEAFF.

The chain links TRBV11-3 to TRBJ2-4; TRBD2 matches at 13 bases. Germline CDR1 and CDR2: SGHNT and YENEEA. Trimming cost V 5 bases and J 1 base; bases outside gene matches: 8. CDR3 length: 18 amino acids. This CDR3 is CASSPDPTSGRAKNIQYF. Written as DNA, the CDR3 is TGTGCCAGCAGCCCCGACCCGACTAGCGGGAGGGCCAAAAACATTCAGTACTTC.

The V call is TRBV7-1, the J call TRBJ2-7, with 9 bases that match TRBD1. TRBV7-1 is an ORF, with its function uncertain. J was trimmed by 5 bases and V by 8 bases; bases with no gene match: 7. The CDR3 is 13 residues long. CDR3 bases: TGTGCCAGCCATGGACAGGGGAAAGACGAGCAGTACTTC. Its protein product is CASHGQGKDEQYF.

The chain joins TRBV5-1 to TRBJ1-4; D is perhaps TRBD1 (6 bases). This CDR3 is 16 amino acids long. Trimming cost V 3 bases and J 3 bases, with 15 bases left between them. The germline CDR1 and CDR2 sequences are SGHRS and YFSETQ. The CDR3 coding sequence is TGCGCCAGCAGCTGGACTCCAGGGGACGCTAATGAAAAACTGTTTTTT. Translating gives CASSWTPGDANEKLFF.

The CDR3 nucleotides read TGTGCCAGCAGTTCAAGCGGGGGACCCTACACCTTC. Translating it yields CASSSSGGPYTF. This rearrangement joins TRBV28 to TRBJ1-2, with D tentatively TRBD1 (5 bases). This CDR3 region has 12 residues. Germline V gives CDR1 MDHEN, CDR2 SYDVKM. Trimming pared 4 bases from V and 10 bases from J, leaving 13 bases between.

The chain links TRBV29-1 to TRBJ1-2; perhaps TRBD1 as D (5 bases). The CDR3 is 12 residues long. CDR1 and CDR2 (germline): SQVTM, ANQGSEA. Trimming cost V 4 bases and J 8 bases, with 14 bases left between them. CDR3 protein: CSVGDGGDGYTF. In nucleotides, the CDR3 is TGCAGCGTTGGGGACGGTGGGGACGGCTACACCTTC.

The CDR3 bases are TGCGCCAGCAGCTTGGGGGCAGGGGGGAATGAAAAACTGTTTTTT. Translated: CASSLGAGGNEKLFF. J is TRBJ1-4 and V is TRBV5-1; TRBD1 agrees at 7 bases. Germline trimming cut 0 bases from V and 5 bases from J; bases unmatched to any gene: 4. There are 15 residues in the CDR3. The V gene's germline CDR1 is SGHRS and CDR2 YFSETQ.